This record covers a single T cell receptor beta chain. This clone was seen once. Which antigen it targets is not known. No base-level quality is on record; no much larger clone is a single base apart. Patients with a history of autoimmune disease or receiving systemic immunosuppression were excluded from the trial. Peripheral blood for TCR sequencing was collected from all dose cohorts at baseline, on cycle 4 day 1, and on cycle 7 day 1. The samples were taken from a phase I, first-in-human, multicenter, open-label dose-escalation trial of ivuxolimab. Adults with locally advanced or metastatic head and neck squamous cell, hepatocellular, melanoma or renal cell carcinoma were enrolled in the trial. Before TCR sequencing, CD4+ T cells and CD8+ T cells from peripheral blood were sorted into separate populations. This sample was included in a study of OX40 agonist ivuxolimab in advanced cancers. General notes on the study: Ivuxolimab was an agonistic, fully human IgG2 monoclonal antibody directed against OX40 (CD134), a costimulatory receptor. Of the roughly 51 dose-escalation patients, hepatocellular carcinoma was present in around 20, melanoma in some 15, renal cell carcinoma in 9 and head and neck cancer in 9. Peripheral TCRbeta sequencing was intended to test whether TCR sequence diversity was altered and clonal T-cell expansion was caused by ivuxolimab. Prior anti-PD-1, anti-PD-L1 or anti-CTLA-4 therapy was permitted, and about two fifths of dose-escalation patients had received checkpoint inhibitors. In the dose-escalation cohort, 75% to 90% of patients were male, and the mean age was around 65 years with a range of roughly 20 to 80. The paper reports the monotherapy dose-escalation portion (N of about 54 patients) of the phase I ivuxolimab trial. Partial responses occurred in three dose-escalation patients: two with cutaneous melanoma and one with hepatocellular carcinoma. Intravenous ivuxolimab was administered to patients every 2 weeks at six dose levels: 0.01, 0.1, 0.3, 1.5, 3 and 10 mg/kg. Results and caveats for the whole study, not just this receptor: Partial responders in the 0.1-3.0 mg/kg groups had among the lowest normalized peripheral clonal expansion, especially among CD8+ T cells. After ivuxolimab, expanded clones were on average more numerous among CD8+ T cells than among CD4+ T cells. At doses of 0.1 to 3.0 mg/kg, clonal expansion of both CD4+ and CD8+ blood T cells was observed from baseline to week 6. Which antigens the clonally expanded peripheral T cells were specific for was not determined. Low levels of normalized T-cell clonal expansion were also seen in some patients who did not respond.

The germline V end is reduced by 3 bases and the J end by 4 bases; junction bases left unmatched: 4. Reading from cysteine to phenylalanine, the CDR3 counts 13 amino acids. The retained sequence is limited to the CDR3, 39 bases, with the frame set at the first base. The germline V gene supplies CDR1 SQVTM and CDR2 ANQGSEA. To sequence the TCRbeta CDR3 region, genomic DNA was isolated from the sorted cells. The immunoSEQ Assay was used for sequencing of TCRbeta CDR3 regions. This is the immuneACCESS table as TCRdb keeps it, with only in-frame sequences that have V and J called. A part of the clones is gone; compared with another copy, unresolved V genes explain less than half, and the rest is unexplained. The sample includes about 59,000 clones, with 87% observed a single time. 0.37% of the sample rests with the top ten.

This sequence originates from an adult with an advanced solid tumor such as melanoma, head and neck, liver or kidney cancer. The sequenced sample was CD4+ or CD8+ T cells sorted from blood, obtained in a trial of the OX40 agonist ivuxolimab. Recombination linked TRBV29-1 to TRBJ1-1; 8 bases in the middle match TRBD1. The DNA sequence is given as TGCAGCGTTGAGGGACAGGTGTTCACTGAAGCTTTCTTT. Its protein product is CSVEGQVFTEAFF. With the rest looked up from the reference TRBV29-1 and TRBJ1-1 genes rather than sequenced, the full variable domain is SAVISQKPSRDICQRGTSLTIQCQVDSQVTMMFWYRQQPGQSLTLIATANQGSEATYESGFVIDKFPISRPNLTFSTLTVSNMSPEDSSIYLCSVEGQVFTEAFFGQGTRLTVV.